Following are 22 T cell receptor beta chains from one sample sequenced in a study of cytomegalovirus exposure and HLA in healthy donors. With 60 Vbeta and 13 Jbeta primers, the PCR was carried out. Sequenced by immunoSEQ multiplex PCR; TCRdb stores in-frame clones only, minus some. The sample contains over 120,000 clones, around four fifths of which appear only once. Sequenced sample: PBMCs. Receptors originate from a man under 40 in good health and CMV-seropositive.

In its sample, this clone was seen a few times. The V gene is TRBV6-5, the J gene TRBJ1-4; tentative D call: TRBD1 (5 bases). The ends were cut back, 4 bases at V and 4 bases at J, with 16 bases in the middle. The CDR3 contains 16 residues. Per germline, CDR1 MNHEY and CDR2 SVGAGI. The CDR3 is CASSSDSPGGNEKLFF. In nucleotides, the CDR3 is TGTGCCAGCAGTTCCGATTCACCCGGGGGTAATGAAAAACTGTTTTTT.

V usage is TRBV7-9 and J usage is TRBJ2-7; 7 positions match TRBD1. The CDR3 consists of 15 residues. Germline V gene lookup returns CDR1 SEHNR and CDR2 FQNEAQ (reference sequence). V gave up 4 bases and J gave up 2 bases; unmatched junction bases: 8. CDR3 nucleotide sequence: TGTGCCAGCAGCTACGGACAGGCAAGGCCCTACGAGCAGTACTTC. It codes for CASSYGQARPYEQYF.

The chain is built from TRBV5-1 and TRBJ2-2, with 7 bases matching TRBD2. Germline loops: CDR1 SGHRS, CDR2 YFSETQ. J lost 6 bases, V lost 4 bases, and 12 bases had no gene match. This CDR3 is 16 amino acids long. The CDR3 DNA sequence: TGCGCCAGCAGCCGGGACCCGGGGGGAAGGTCCGGGGAGCTGTTTTTT. Translation: CASSRDPGGRSGELFF.

The chain joins TRBV29-1 to TRBJ1-1; D is unresolved. Trimming took 8 bases from V and 6 from J, leaving 16 bases between them. CDR3 length equals 12 residues. CDR1 SQVTM and CDR2 ANQGSEA come from the germline V gene. The CDR3 here is CSTQALRSEAFF. The CDR3 DNA is TGCAGCACCCAGGCACTCCGGTCTGAAGCTTTCTTT.

This rearrangement joins TRBV27 to TRBJ2-5, with 13 bases aligning to TRBD2. Germline V gene lookup returns CDR1 MNHEY and CDR2 SMNVEV (reference sequence). CDR3 size: 15 residues. V was clipped by 8 bases and J by 5 bases; unmatched bases: 8. CDR3 residues: CASSSGTSGVETQYF. CDR3 coding DNA: TGTGCCAGCTCTTCGGGGACTAGCGGGGTGGAGACCCAGTACTTC.

The chain employs TRBV11-2 and TRBJ2-5; 10 bases fit TRBD1. The V and J ends lost 5 bases and 1 base, in that order; junction bases with no gene match: 4. The CDR3 is 15 amino acids. The germline V gene encodes CDR1 SGHAT and CDR2 FQNNGV. The CDR3: CASSPWDRGQETQYF. The CDR3 region has the DNA TGTGCCAGCAGCCCCTGGGACAGGGGCCAAGAGACCCAGTACTTC.

This rearrangement joins TRBV28 to TRBJ1-2; D gene ambiguous. The CDR3 sequence is 12 residues long. V was trimmed by 3 bases and J by 5 bases, leaving 7 bases between them. Germline V lookup: CDR1 MDHEN, CDR2 SYDVKM. The CDR3 loop is CASSLKEYGYTF. The CDR3 DNA reads as TGTGCCAGCAGTTTGAAGGAGTATGGCTACACCTTC.

The chain couples TRBV6-5 to TRBJ1-5; D ambiguous. Trimming left V 5 bases short and J 5 bases short, with 10 bases between. Germline assignment: CDR1 MNHEY and CDR2 SVGAGI. The CDR3 is 13 residues long. CDR3 nucleotides: TGTGCCAGCAGTCCCCAGGTAGATCAGCCCCAGCATTTT. Translation gives CASSPQVDQPQHF.

Written as DNA, the CDR3 is TGTGCCAGCAGTTTGTCGGGGGGCCCAGTGAACTATGGCTACACCTTC. This gives the protein CASSLSGGPVNYGYTF. The V call is TRBV28, the J call TRBJ1-2, with a weak D call TRBD1 (6 bases). Trimming shortened V by 3 bases and J by 2 bases, and 16 bases separated the two germline ends. The CDR3 consists of 16 residues. Germline lookup yields CDR1 MDHEN and CDR2 SYDVKM.

The chain joins TRBV5-4 to TRBJ2-5; D is possibly TRBD1 (6 bases). The DNA end lines up better with TRBJ2-7; the J call may be wrong. The CDR3 loop spans 14 amino acids. Germline CDR1 is SGHNT and CDR2 is YYREEE (reference sequence). CDR3 sequence reads: CASSATTGTYEQYF. CDR3 DNA sequence: TGTGCCAGCAGCGCTACAACAGGGACCTACGAGCAGTACTTC.

About this clone: The same CDR3 also results from other DNA sequences found in this sample. V is TRBV7-3 and J is TRBJ2-2, with unresolved D. Germline loops: CDR1 SGHTA, CDR2 FQGTGA. V was clipped by 6 bases and J by 2 bases, with 7 bases between them. The CDR3 runs to 13 residues. The CDR3 protein is CASSSGNTGELFF. The CDR3 DNA reads as TGTGCCAGCAGTTCAGGAAACACCGGGGAGCTGTTTTTT.

This clone was seen more than once but under ten times. This rearrangement joins TRBV5-8 to TRBJ2-7; TRBD2 agrees at 13 bases. The CDR3 is 15 amino acids. The germline CDR1 and CDR2 sequences are SGHTS and YDEGEE. The V gene end was trimmed by 4 bases and the J gene end by 4 bases; junction bases not matched to a gene: 5. The CDR3 sequence is CASSLGLAGIYEQYF. CDR3 sequence (DNA): TGTGCCAGCAGCCTGGGACTAGCGGGAATTTACGAGCAGTACTTC.

J is TRBJ2-1 and V is TRBV6-5, with D maybe TRBD2 (7 bases). CDR3 length: 16 amino acids. Looked up from germline, CDR1 is MNHEY and CDR2 is SVGAGI. V was shortened by 2 bases and J by 8 bases, with 19 bases between the two germline ends. This CDR3 reads CASSYEGGTPYDEQFF. CDR3 nucleotides: TGTGCCAGCAGTTACGAGGGGGGGACCCCTTACGATGAGCAGTTCTTC.

The rearrangement uses TRBV7-9 and TRBJ2-2; TRBD2 agrees at 7 bases. CDR3 length: 14 amino acids. Germline V CDR1 and CDR2: SEHNR, FQNEAQ (reference sequence). The CDR3 here is CAASSGVNTGELFF. For the CDR3, the DNA is TGTGCTGCCAGCAGCGGGGTGAACACCGGGGAGCTGTTTTTT. Together with reference TRBV7-9 and TRBJ2-2, the CDR3 gives the full variable domain: DTGVSQNPRHKITKRGQNVTFRCDPISEHNRLYWYRQTLGQGPEFLTYFQNEAQLEKSRLLSDRFSAERPKGSFSTLEIQRTEQGDSAMYLCAASSGVNTGELFFGEGSRLTVL.

V is TRBV29-1 and J is TRBJ2-2; tentative D call: TRBD1 (5 bases). This CDR3 region has 12 residues. Germline values: CDR1 SQVTM, CDR2 ANQGSEA. Trimming cost V 5 bases and J 12 bases, with 16 bases left between them. The CDR3 bases are TGCAGCGTTTCTGTAGACAGTCCTAAGCTGTTTTTT. Protein product: CSVSVDSPKLFF.

V and J are TRBV9 and TRBJ1-2; D is unclear. CDR3 size: 15 residues. Trimming pared 6 bases from V and 6 bases from J, leaving 21 bases between. From germline, CDR1 is SGDLS and CDR2 YYNGEE. CDR3 DNA sequence: TGTGCCAGCACCCCGAATGACGGGGAAAGACATGGCTACACCTTC. It is translated as CASTPNDGERHGYTF. Full variable domain (rest looked up from reference TRBV9 and TRBJ1-2): DSGVTQTPKHLITATGQRVTLRCSPRSGDLSVYWYQQSLDQGLQFLIQYYNGEERAKGNILERFSAQQFPDLHSELNLSSLELGDSALYFCASTPNDGERHGYTFGSGTRLTVV.

Here the CDR3 reads CASSLGTSGTDTQYF. CDR3 DNA: TGTGCCAGCTCACTCGGGACTAGCGGCACAGATACGCAGTATTTT. The chain employs TRBV18 and TRBJ2-3, with TRBD2 matching over 10 bases. The germline V gene has CDR1 KGHSH and CDR2 LQKENI. This CDR3 is built from 15 residues. The junction had 2 bases not matched to a gene; V was cut back by 4 bases and J by 1 base.

The V gene is TRBV2, the J gene TRBJ1-1; 10 bases are shared with TRBD1. CDR1 and CDR2 from the germline V gene are SNHLY and FYNNEI. This CDR3 is 14 amino acids long. Trimming removed 5 bases from V and 5 bases from J; junction bases left unmatched: 5. The CDR3 DNA is TGTGCCAGCAGTAGCCGGGACAGGGGAACTGAAGCTTTCTTT. This codes for CASSSRDRGTEAFF.

This rearrangement joins TRBV11-2 to TRBJ1-6, with 7 bases identical to TRBD1. The J segment lost 9 bases and the V segment lost 2 bases, leaving 7 bases of the junction unmatched. The germline gives CDR1 SGHAT, CDR2 FQNNGV. The CDR3 spans 15 residues. In DNA, the CDR3 is TGTGCCAGCAGCTTAAGCCGACAGGGTGGTTCACCCCTCCACTTT. Protein sequence: CASSLSRQGGSPLHF.

This clone was recorded only once. This chain uses TRBV5-1 with TRBJ2-1, with D uncertain. The CDR3 totals 14 residues. Germline lookup yields CDR1 SGHRS and CDR2 YFSETQ. V was clipped by 1 base and J by 2 bases, with 7 bases between them. This chain's CDR3 is CASSLTGPYNEQFF. In DNA form, the CDR3 reads TGCGCCAGCAGCTTGACGGGTCCCTACAATGAGCAGTTCTTC. Drawing the rest from reference TRBV5-1 and TRBJ2-1, the complete variable domain is KAGVTQTPRYLIKTRGQQVTLSCSPISGHRSVSWYQQTPGQGLQFLFEYFSETQRNKGNFPGRFSGRQFSNSRSEMNVSTLELGDSALYLCASSLTGPYNEQFFGPGTRLTVL.

The chain links TRBV4-2 to TRBJ2-2; weak D call: TRBD2 (6 bases). CDR3 length equals 15 residues. The germline CDR1 and CDR2 sequences are LGHNA and YNFKEQ. With 1 base removed from V and 6 bases from J, the gap between germline ends came to 12 bases. The CDR3 DNA reads TGTGCCAGCAGCCAAGGTAGACTAGTCGCCGGGGAGCTGTTTTTT. It encodes CASSQGRLVAGELFF.

V is TRBV28 and J is TRBJ2-1; TRBD2 aligns across 9 bases. With 6 bases clipped from V and 3 bases from J, the junction kept 6 bases outside the gene matches. This CDR3 comprises 15 residues. Germline CDR1 and CDR2: MDHEN and SYDVKM. In nucleotides, the CDR3 is TGTGCCAGCAGCCCAGCGGGGGGCTACTACAATGAGCAGTTCTTC. It yields the protein CASSPAGGYYNEQFF.